A single sample gave rise to the 23 T cell receptor beta chains below, sequenced in a study of blood T cell repertoires in COVID-19. Assay: immunoSEQ multiplex PCR; the TCRdb copy retains only in-frame clones and omits some. The data contain over 350,000 clones, about 89% of them singletons. The specimen was peripheral blood. The receptors shown here come from a woman in her thirties with acute or convalescent COVID-19.

This chain uses TRBV7-6 with TRBJ1-1; D uncertain. CDR3 length: 15 residues. Trimming shortened V by 5 bases and J by 5 bases, and 18 bases separated the two germline ends. Germline V gives CDR1 SGHVS, CDR2 FNYEAQ. The CDR3 nucleotides are TGTGCCAGCAGCCCGAATCACCTCGGTGAGACTGAAGCTTTCTTT. This gives the protein CASSPNHLGETEAFF.

For the CDR3, the DNA is TGCGCCAGCAGCTTGAGGACAGGAACGAGGGACTATGGCTACACCTTC. It specifies CASSLRTGTRDYGYTF. This chain links TRBV5-1 with TRBJ1-2; 7 bases agree with TRBD1. V trimming: 1 base; J trimming: 3 bases; junction bases outside the gene matches: 9. This CDR3 contains 16 residues. CDR1 and CDR2 from the germline V gene are SGHRS and YFSETQ.

The chain links TRBV7-3 to TRBJ2-5, with D possibly being TRBD1 (7 bases). The CDR3 spans 14 residues. Per the germline V gene, CDR1 is SGHTA and CDR2 is FQGTGA. V was cut by 5 bases and J by 2 bases, with 12 bases left in between. The CDR3 loop is CASSQGGRQETQYF. DNA for the CDR3: TGTGCCAGCAGCCAGGGGGGCCGGCAAGAGACCCAGTACTTC.

The gene calls are TRBV11-2 and TRBJ1-5; the match to TRBD1 covers 7 bases. The CDR3 has 15 amino acids. The V gene end was trimmed by 5 bases and the J gene end by 2 bases; junction bases not matched to a gene: 6. Germline V gene lookup returns CDR1 SGHAT and CDR2 FQNNGV. CDR3 sequence: CASSPDRVGNQPQHF. CDR3 bases: TGTGCCAGCAGCCCAGACAGGGTCGGCAATCAGCCCCAGCATTTT.

The chain links TRBV30 to TRBJ2-1; no definite D call. This CDR3 has 11 residues. Trimming shortened V by 0 bases and J by 9 bases, and 6 bases separated the two germline ends. Germline CDR1 GTSNPN, CDR2 SVGIG (reference sequence). CDR3 loop: CAWSVALEQFF. The CDR3 DNA reads TGTGCCTGGAGTGTAGCCCTTGAGCAGTTCTTC.

The J gene is TRBJ2-3, the V gene TRBV5-1, with TRBD2 as a possible D gene (6 bases). Germline V lookup: CDR1 SGHRS, CDR2 YFSETQ. This CDR3 has 15 amino acids. The germline V and J ends were trimmed by 4 bases and 6 bases, with 18 bases remaining between them. The CDR3 DNA is TGCGCCAGCAGCCCGGCGGGGCTACCCGGGGATACGCAGTATTTT. This encodes CASSPAGLPGDTQYF. Combining the CDR3 with reference TRBV5-1 and TRBJ2-3 gives the whole variable domain KAGVTQTPRYLIKTRGQQVTLSCSPISGHRSVSWYQQTPGQGLQFLFEYFSETQRNKGNFPGRFSGRQFSNSRSEMNVSTLELGDSALYLCASSPAGLPGDTQYFGPGTRLTVL.

A few counts support this clone. The chain is built from TRBV2 and TRBJ1-6; D is perhaps TRBD1 (6 bases). The CDR3 is made up of 17 amino acids. Trimming took off 4 bases at V and 2 bases at J, with 15 bases between the two ends. The germline V gene encodes CDR1 SNHLY and CDR2 FYNNEI. The CDR3 DNA is TGTGCCAGCAGTGGTATAATAGGGGGTACCTATAATTCACCCCTCCACTTT. Residues: CASSGIIGGTYNSPLHF.

The V call is TRBV5-1, the J call TRBJ2-2, with D possibly being TRBD1 (5 bases). Trimming took 2 bases from V and 6 from J, leaving 11 bases between them. The CDR3 is made up of 14 amino acids. In germline, CDR1 is SGHRS, CDR2 YFSETQ. CDR3 loop: CASSLQVAPGELFF. CDR3 in DNA: TGCGCCAGCAGCTTACAGGTAGCCCCCGGGGAGCTGTTTTTT.

V gene TRBV27 combines with J gene TRBJ2-7; 12 bases match TRBD2. The CDR3 covers 16 residues. V gave up 2 bases and J gave up 4 bases; unmatched junction bases: 6. Germline lookup yields CDR1 MNHEY and CDR2 SMNVEV (reference sequence). CDR3 in amino acids: CASSLRTSGKTYEQYF. CDR3 DNA: TGTGCCAGCAGTTTAAGGACTAGCGGGAAGACTTACGAGCAGTACTTC.

The chain combines TRBV10-3 with TRBJ1-1; no clear D. The CDR3 loop spans 14 amino acids. The V gene lost 7 bases and the J gene lost 1 base, with 13 bases spanning the gap. Germline-derived CDR1 and CDR2 are ENHRY and SYGVKD. CDR3 bases: TGTGCCATCATGGCAAACAATACGAACACTGAAGCTTTCTTT. Translated, it gives CAIMANNTNTEAFF.

This sequence joins TRBV6-1 and TRBJ2-7; 9 bases map to TRBD1. The trim removed 1 base at V and 9 bases at J, leaving 7 bases unmatched. The CDR3 has 14 residues. Germline CDR1 and CDR2: MNHNS and SASEGT. Here the CDR3 reads CASSEGTGDLGQYF. As DNA, the CDR3 is TGTGCCAGCAGTGAAGGGACAGGGGATTTAGGGCAGTACTTC.

V gene TRBV25-1 combines with J gene TRBJ1-1, with 7 bases fitting TRBD1. The CDR3 runs 16 residues. CDR1 is MGHDK, CDR2 SYGVNS, per germline. Losses at the gene ends were 2 bases for V and 5 bases for J; bases not matched to a gene: 11. The CDR3 is CASSEAEGGPRTEAFF. The CDR3 bases are TGTGCCAGCAGTGAAGCCGAAGGGGGCCCGAGGACTGAAGCTTTCTTT.

This clone was found once. The J gene is TRBJ1-2, the V gene TRBV5-4; 9 positions agree with TRBD1. CDR3 length equals 13 residues. Germline-derived CDR1 and CDR2 are SGHNT and YYREEE (reference sequence). V shed 4 bases, J shed 8 bases, and the junction held 6 bases outside the gene matches. The CDR3 DNA reads TGTGCCAGCAGCCCACAGGGGGCTTGGGGCTACACCTTC. It translates to CASSPQGAWGYTF.

The V gene is TRBV7-3, the J gene TRBJ2-3; D is unresolved. Germline CDR1 and CDR2: SGHTA and FQGTGA. The CDR3 has 15 amino acids. V shed 4 bases and J shed 2 bases, with 13 bases lying between them. CDR3 in DNA: TGTGCCAGCAGCTCAACCGGTAGAGCCACAGATACGCAGTATTTT. Translating gives CASSSTGRATDTQYF.

This rearrangement joins TRBV12-3 or TRBV12-4 to TRBJ1-3; D gene ambiguous. Trimming took 5 bases from V and 3 from J, leaving 5 bases between them. CDR3 size: 12 residues. The CDR3: CASSLRGNTIYF. As DNA, the CDR3 is TGTGCCAGCAGTCTACGTGGAAACACCATATATTTT.

The chain joins TRBV2 to TRBJ1-1, with 7 bases lining up with TRBD1. The germline gives CDR1 SNHLY, CDR2 FYNNEI. V shed 6 bases and J 5 bases; nucleotides not matched to a gene: 6. The CDR3 is made up of 13 amino acids. Here the CDR3 DNA reads TGTGCCAGCAGACGAACAGGGGTGACTGAAGCTTTCTTT. Translating it yields CASRRTGVTEAFF.

The rearrangement links TRBV7-2 to TRBJ2-5; TRBD2 is a possible D gene (5 bases). The germline CDR1 and CDR2 sequences are SGHTA and FQGNSA. The V and J ends lost 0 bases and 3 bases respectively, with 11 bases between them. This CDR3 contains 15 residues. The CDR3 sequence: CASSLAAGVEETQYF. The CDR3 region has the DNA TGTGCCAGCAGCTTAGCCGCCGGGGTCGAAGAGACCCAGTACTTC.

V and J are TRBV24-1 and TRBJ1-2, with TRBD1 as a possible D gene (5 bases). The CDR3 consists of 16 residues. Germline-derived CDR1 and CDR2 are KGHDR and SFDVKD. Trimming pared 3 bases from V and 2 bases from J, leaving 15 bases between. CDR3 residues: CATSDPNLPGNYGYTF. The CDR3 DNA sequence: TGTGCCACCAGTGATCCAAACTTACCAGGGAACTATGGCTACACCTTC.

The V call is TRBV10-3, the J call TRBJ2-6, with D maybe TRBD1 (7 bases). V lost 2 bases and J lost 0, with 11 bases in between. The germline gives CDR1 ENHRY, CDR2 SYGVKD. The CDR3 runs to 17 residues. This CDR3 reads CAISETGDFSGANVLTF. The CDR3 DNA follows: TGTGCCATCAGTGAGACAGGGGACTTCTCTGGGGCCAACGTCCTGACTTTC.

The CDR3 region is CASSLAGEGPYEQYF. Written as DNA, the CDR3 is TGCGCCAGCAGCTTGGCGGGAGAGGGCCCCTACGAGCAGTACTTC. The chain recombines TRBV5-1 with TRBJ2-7; D possibly corresponds to TRBD2 (6 bases). The ends were cut back, 0 bases at V and 2 bases at J, with 12 bases in the middle. CDR3 length: 15 residues. Germline assignment: CDR1 SGHRS and CDR2 YFSETQ.

V and J are TRBV6-2 or TRBV6-3 and TRBJ1-1; unclear D gene. CDR1 MNHEY and CDR2 SVGEGT come from the germline V gene. Deletions cut 2 bases from V and 3 bases from J, with 10 bases between. The CDR3 loop spans 14 amino acids. The CDR3 is CASSYPVRDTEAFF. CDR3 DNA sequence: TGTGCCAGCAGTTACCCTGTCCGGGACACTGAAGCTTTCTTT.

The chain is built from TRBV5-6 and TRBJ2-5; tentative D call: TRBD1 (6 bases). Germline-derived CDR1 and CDR2 are SGHDT and YYEEEE. This CDR3 region has 15 residues. The V end lost 1 base, the J end lost 3 bases, and 13 bases lay between the germline ends. DNA of the CDR3: TGTGCCAGCAGCTTGAAGTCAGGGGTGGAAGAGACCCAGTACTTC. It translates to CASSLKSGVEETQYF.

The chain employs TRBV6-2 or TRBV6-3 and TRBJ1-5, with 7 bases lining up with TRBD1. The CDR3 consists of 14 residues. V gave up 5 bases and J gave up 6 bases; unmatched junction bases: 7. The germline V gene has CDR1 MNHEY and CDR2 SVGEGT. CDR3 amino acids: CASSPSTGVQPQHF. CDR3 nucleotide sequence: TGTGCCAGCAGTCCGTCAACAGGGGTTCAGCCCCAGCATTTT.